The 19 T cell receptor beta chains given below trace back to one sample, sequenced in a study of blood T cell repertoires in COVID-19. The table came from immunoSEQ multiplex PCR; TCRdb's copy has only in-frame clones and leaves some out. The sample lists under 150,000 clones; around 85% were seen once. The sequenced sample consisted of peripheral blood. All receptors come from a human donor in a cohort sampled during active COVID-19.

The chain uses TRBV5-1 and TRBJ1-1; no clear D. This CDR3 comprises 13 residues. CDR1 SGHRS and CDR2 YFSETQ come from the germline V gene. Trimming took 4 bases from V and 2 from J, leaving 9 bases between them. CDR3 loop: CASSPTPNTEAFF. The CDR3 DNA sequence: TGCGCCAGCAGCCCTACCCCTAACACTGAAGCTTTCTTT.

This clone was detected once. V is TRBV5-5 and J is TRBJ2-1; 10 bases agree with TRBD1. Germline V gene sequence: CDR1 SGHKS, CDR2 YYEKEE (reference sequence). J lost 8 bases, V lost 1 base, and 6 bases had no gene match. There are 15 residues in the CDR3. CDR3 loop: CASSLWTGGRDEQFF. DNA of the CDR3: TGTGCCAGCAGCTTGTGGACAGGGGGTAGGGATGAGCAGTTCTTC.

J is TRBJ2-7 and V is TRBV7-2, with TRBD1 matching 8 bases. Germline V gives CDR1 SGHTA, CDR2 FQGNSA. V lost 1 base, J lost 4 bases, and 6 bases stayed unmatched. The CDR3 is made up of 15 amino acids. CDR3 sequence reads: CASSLVADRVYEQYF. In nucleotides, the CDR3 is TGTGCCAGCAGCTTAGTAGCGGACAGGGTATACGAGCAGTACTTC.

This clone was detected a few times. The rearrangement uses TRBV2 and TRBJ2-1, with 10 positions matching TRBD2. V lost 7 bases to trimming and J lost 4 bases; unmatched junction nucleotides: 7. This CDR3 spans 15 amino acids. Germline CDR1 reads SNHLY; CDR2 reads FYNNEI. CDR3 loop: CASTLLAGAYNEQFF. The CDR3 DNA follows: TGTGCCAGCACTCTTCTAGCGGGGGCTTACAATGAGCAGTTCTTC.

The V gene is TRBV19, the J gene TRBJ2-3; the match to TRBD2 covers 12 bases. V lost 5 bases, J lost 4 bases, and 7 bases stayed unmatched. The CDR3 runs to 16 residues. Germline-derived CDR1 and CDR2 are LNHDA and SQIVND (reference sequence). The CDR3 is CASSAASGGAPDTQYF. CDR3 sequence (DNA): TGTGCCAGTAGTGCCGCTAGCGGGGGGGCTCCAGATACGCAGTATTTT.

This clone was recorded once. This chain connects TRBV6-6 to TRBJ2-6, with 10 positions matching TRBD1. CDR1 is MNHNY, CDR2 SVGAGI, per germline (reference sequence). The CDR3 spans 17 residues. J lost 4 bases, V lost 5 bases, and 8 bases had no gene match. CDR3 coding DNA: TGTGCCAGCAGTCTGGGACAGGGGAACACAGGGGCCAACGTCCTGACTTTC. It translates to CASSLGQGNTGANVLTF.

The chain combines TRBV27 with TRBJ2-3; 10 nucleotides line up with TRBD2. The length of the CDR3 is 15 residues. Germline V gives CDR1 MNHEY, CDR2 SMNVEV (reference sequence). V lost 1 base and J lost 5; bases outside the gene matches: 3. The CDR3 region is CASSLLGLARDTQYF. The CDR3 DNA reads as TGTGCCAGCAGTTTATTGGGACTAGCGAGAGATACGCAGTATTTT.

This chain joins TRBV6-2 or TRBV6-3 and TRBJ2-5; TRBD1 matches at 9 bases. The CDR3 is 13 amino acids. Germline V gene lookup returns CDR1 MNHEY and CDR2 SVGEGT. V was pared by 7 bases and J by 6 bases, with 6 bases of the junction left unmatched. As DNA, the CDR3 is TGTGCCAGCACCCCGACAGGGGGGCAGACCCAGTACTTC. Protein product: CASTPTGGQTQYF.

This chain links TRBV5-1 with TRBJ1-1; a possible D gene is TRBD1 (6 bases). V dropped 0 bases and J dropped 2 bases, with 11 bases sitting between them. Germline values: CDR1 SGHRS, CDR2 YFSETQ. The CDR3 runs 15 residues. CDR3 in DNA: TGCGCCAGCAGCTTGGTCCCAGGGGTCAACACTGAAGCTTTCTTT. It translates to CASSLVPGVNTEAFF. The variable domain in full, completed from reference TRBV5-1 and TRBJ1-1, reads KAGVTQTPRYLIKTRGQQVTLSCSPISGHRSVSWYQQTPGQGLQFLFEYFSETQRNKGNFPGRFSGRQFSNSRSEMNVSTLELGDSALYLCASSLVPGVNTEAFFGQGTRLTVV.

The V call is TRBV3-1 (or the pseudogene TRBV3-2), the J call TRBJ1-5; unclear D gene. The CDR3 spans 12 residues. Per germline, CDR1 LGHDT and CDR2 YNNKEL (reference sequence). V gave up 3 bases and J gave up 5 bases, with 5 bases separating them. CDR3 in amino acids: CASSQADQPQHF. CDR3 sequence (DNA): TGTGCCAGCAGCCAGGCAGATCAGCCCCAGCATTTT.

This chain joins TRBV7-2 and TRBJ2-1; D perhaps matches TRBD2 (5 bases). The CDR3 totals 17 residues. V dropped 7 bases and J dropped 0 bases, with 19 bases sitting between them. Germline assignment: CDR1 SGHTA and CDR2 FQGNSA. The CDR3 DNA reads TGTGCCAGCATCCAAGCGGCTAGATTAAACTCCTACAATGAGCAGTTCTTC. Amino acid sequence: CASIQAARLNSYNEQFF. The full variable domain, in which reference TRBV7-2 and TRBJ2-1 provide the parts outside the CDR3, is GAGVSQSPSNKVTEKGKDVELRCDPISGHTALYWYRQSLGQGLEFLIYFQGNSAPDKSGLPSDRFSAERTGGSVSTLTIQRTQQEDSAVYLCASIQAARLNSYNEQFFGPGTRLTVL.

The V call is TRBV7-2, the J call TRBJ1-1; 11 bases align to TRBD1. CDR1 is SGHTA, CDR2 FQGNSA, per germline. After removal of 1 base from V and 4 bases from J, the junction contained 8 bases not matched to a gene. The CDR3 has 17 amino acids. CDR3 sequence (DNA): TGTGCCAGCAGCTTAGAAGGACAGGGGGCGCGCGGCACTGAAGCTTTCTTT. Its translation is CASSLEGQGARGTEAFF.

The chain combines TRBV9 with TRBJ1-2, with D maybe TRBD1 (5 bases). Trimming cost V 1 base and J 4 bases, with 11 bases left between them. This CDR3 is 14 amino acids long. CDR1 is SGDLS and CDR2 is YYNGEE in the germline V gene. Here the CDR3 reads CASSVSGHSYGYTF. The CDR3 DNA sequence: TGTGCCAGCAGCGTATCCGGACATAGCTATGGCTACACCTTC.

The rearrangement links TRBV5-4 to TRBJ1-2, with a possible D match to TRBD1 (5 bases). The CDR3 length is 14 residues. Trimming removed 0 bases at V and 8 bases at J, with 14 bases between. In germline, CDR1 is SGHNT, CDR2 YYREEE (reference sequence). CDR3 sequence: CASSLGQSSRGYTF. Written as DNA, the CDR3 is TGTGCCAGCAGCTTGGGACAGTCCTCTCGGGGCTACACCTTC. The entire variable domain, with the rest obtained from reference TRBV5-4 and TRBJ1-2, is as follows: ETGVTQSPTHLIKTRGQQVTLRCSSQSGHNTVSWYQQALGQGPQFIFQYYREEENGRGNFPPRFSGLQFPNYSSELNVNALELDDSALYLCASSLGQSSRGYTFGSGTRLTVV.

This chain connects TRBV7-2 to TRBJ2-1, with TRBD2 identical over 9 bases. The V and J ends lost 5 bases and 4 bases, in that order; junction bases with no gene match: 6. Germline loops: CDR1 SGHTA, CDR2 FQGNSA. The CDR3 is 15 residues long. CDR3 loop: CASSRGSGGYNEQFF. CDR3 nucleotide sequence: TGTGCCAGCAGCCGTGGTAGCGGGGGTTACAATGAGCAGTTCTTC.

This clone has a handful of counts. Other DNA variants within this sample encode the same CDR3. The V gene is TRBV11-2, the J gene TRBJ1-2; no firm D call. This CDR3 region has 14 residues. Per the germline V gene, CDR1 is SGHAT and CDR2 is FQNNGV. Trimming left V 0 bases short and J 4 bases short, with 9 bases between. CDR3 DNA: TGTGCCAGCAGCTTAGAGGGAGCCTCCTATGGCTACACCTTC. The encoded protein is CASSLEGASYGYTF.

J is TRBJ2-1 and V is TRBV19; TRBD2 matches at 7 bases. Germline CDR1 and CDR2: LNHDA and SQIVND (reference sequence). Trimming took 5 bases from V and 10 from J; bases not matched to a gene: 14. CDR3 size: 15 residues. The CDR3 spells CASSAPGLSWGEQFF. The CDR3 coding sequence is TGTGCCAGTAGTGCACCGGGACTATCATGGGGGGAGCAGTTCTTC. Variable domain in full (rest from reference TRBV19 and TRBJ2-1): DGGITQSPKYLFRKEGQNVTLSCEQNLNHDAMYWYRQDPGQGLRLIYYSQIVNDFQKGDIAEGYSVSREKKESFPLTVTSAQKNPTAFYLCASSAPGLSWGEQFFGPGTRLTVL.

J is TRBJ2-3 and V is TRBV27; 10 bases are shared with TRBD2. Germline V gives CDR1 MNHEY, CDR2 SMNVEV (reference sequence). The CDR3 sequence is 15 residues long. V was pared by 6 bases and J by 2 bases, with 5 bases of the junction left unmatched. The CDR3 nucleotides are TGTGCCAGCAGACATAGCGGGGGGCCCACAGATACGCAGTATTTT. This translates into CASRHSGGPTDTQYF.

The V and J genes are TRBV27 and TRBJ2-1, with unresolved D. The germline V gene has CDR1 MNHEY and CDR2 SMNVEV (reference sequence). Deletions cut 3 bases from V and 0 bases from J, with 12 bases between. The CDR3 loop spans 16 amino acids. CDR3 in amino acids: CASSFQLSSSYNEQFF. Here the CDR3 DNA reads TGTGCCAGCAGTTTCCAACTATCAAGCTCCTACAATGAGCAGTTCTTC.